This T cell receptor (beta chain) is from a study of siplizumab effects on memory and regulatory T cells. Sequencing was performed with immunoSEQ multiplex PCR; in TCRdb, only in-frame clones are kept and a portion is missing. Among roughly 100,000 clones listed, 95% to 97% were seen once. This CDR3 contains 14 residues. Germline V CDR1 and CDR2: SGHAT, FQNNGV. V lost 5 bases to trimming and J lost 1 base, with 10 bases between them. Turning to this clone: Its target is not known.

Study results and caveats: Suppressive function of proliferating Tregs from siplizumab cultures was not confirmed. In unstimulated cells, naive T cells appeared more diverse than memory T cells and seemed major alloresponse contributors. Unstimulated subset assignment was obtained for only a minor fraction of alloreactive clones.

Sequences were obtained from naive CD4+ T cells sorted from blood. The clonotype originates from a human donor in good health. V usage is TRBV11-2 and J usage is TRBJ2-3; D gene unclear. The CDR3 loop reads CASSRPLGTDTQYF. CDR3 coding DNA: TGTGCCAGCAGCCGCCCCTTAGGCACAGATACGCAGTATTTT. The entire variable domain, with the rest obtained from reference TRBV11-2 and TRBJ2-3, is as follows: EAGVAQSPRYKIIEKRQSVAFWCNPISGHATLYWYQQILGQGPKLLIQFQNNGVVDDSQLPKDRFSAERLKGVDSTLKIQPAKLEDSAVYLCASSRPLGTDTQYFGPGTRLTVL.